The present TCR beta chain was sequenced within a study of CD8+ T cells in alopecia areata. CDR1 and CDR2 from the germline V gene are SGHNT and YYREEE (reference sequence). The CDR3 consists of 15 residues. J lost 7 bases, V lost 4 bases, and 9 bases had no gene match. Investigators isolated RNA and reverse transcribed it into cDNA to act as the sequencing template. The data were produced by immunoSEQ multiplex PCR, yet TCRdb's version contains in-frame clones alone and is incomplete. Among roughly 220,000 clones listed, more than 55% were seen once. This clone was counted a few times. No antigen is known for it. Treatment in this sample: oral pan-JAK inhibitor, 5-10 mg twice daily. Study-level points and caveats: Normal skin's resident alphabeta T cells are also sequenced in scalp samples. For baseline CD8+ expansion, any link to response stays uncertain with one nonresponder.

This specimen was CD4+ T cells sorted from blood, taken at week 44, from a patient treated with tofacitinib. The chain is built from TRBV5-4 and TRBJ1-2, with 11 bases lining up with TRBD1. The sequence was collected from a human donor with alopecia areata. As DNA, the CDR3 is TGTGCCAGCAGCATCGGACAGGGGGCTGGTGGTGGCTACACCTTC. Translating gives CASSIGQGAGGGYTF.